A single sample gave rise to the 23 T cell receptor beta chains below, sequenced in a study of T cell changes during pregnancy in multiple sclerosis. Using immunoSEQ multiplex PCR, the repertoire was profiled, and TCRdb retains in-frame clones only, with some absent. The table shows 50,000 to 75,000 clones, with 92% occurring only once. The specimen comprised peripheral blood, sampled in the third trimester of pregnancy. The receptors derive from a female donor in good health, enrolled as a control in a pregnancy study.

The table lists this clone with a count of one. This chain joins TRBV5-5 and TRBJ2-1; D call uncertain. Trimming left V 4 bases short and J 0 bases short, with 11 bases between. Germline loops: CDR1 SGHKS, CDR2 YYEKEE (reference sequence). The CDR3 length is 15 residues. CDR3 region: CASSPVPFSYNEQFF. The CDR3 region has the DNA TGTGCCAGCAGCCCAGTACCTTTCTCCTACAATGAGCAGTTCTTC.

CDR3 bases: TGTGCCAGCAGGTTAGCGGGTAGCACAGATACGCAGTATTTT. This encodes CASRLAGSTDTQYF. The chain combines TRBV6-1 with TRBJ2-3; 7 positions match TRBD2. The junction had 3 bases not matched to a gene; V was cut back by 6 bases and J by 0 bases. The CDR3 sequence is 14 residues long. CDR1 is MNHNS and CDR2 is SASEGT in the germline V gene.

The chain joins TRBV28 to TRBJ1-5; D is perhaps TRBD1 (5 bases). Germline CDR1 reads MDHEN; CDR2 reads SYDVKM. This CDR3 has 15 residues. The V end lost 3 bases, the J end lost 0 bases, and 9 bases lay between the germline ends. CDR3 nucleotides: TGTGCCAGCAGTTTGGGGCAGGGTAGCAATCAGCCCCAGCATTTT. Encoded protein: CASSLGQGSNQPQHF.

This chain connects TRBV7-9 to TRBJ2-3; maybe TRBD2 (7 bases). Germline lookup yields CDR1 SEHNR and CDR2 FQNEAQ (reference sequence). Trimming cost V 7 bases and J 3 bases, with 14 bases left between them. The CDR3 extends over 14 amino acids. DNA of the CDR3: TGTGCCAGCAAGGAGGGGGGGGTAACAGATACGCAGTATTTT. Amino acid sequence: CASKEGGVTDTQYF.

This rearrangement joins TRBV27 to TRBJ2-3; 7 nucleotides align to TRBD2. V lost 2 bases to trimming and J lost 0 bases; unmatched junction nucleotides: 5. The CDR3 is 16 residues long. Germline V gene lookup returns CDR1 MNHEY and CDR2 SMNVEV (reference sequence). The CDR3 nucleotides read TGTGCCAGCAGTTTACGGCGCGGGAGTAGCACAGATACGCAGTATTTT. The encoded protein is CASSLRRGSSTDTQYF.

The chain recombines TRBV30 with TRBJ1-2; 7 nucleotides match TRBD1. Germline V gene sequence: CDR1 GTSNPN, CDR2 SVGIG (reference sequence). The V segment lost 0 bases and the J segment 0 bases; nucleotides outside the gene matches: 7. The CDR3 is 16 residues long. The CDR3, as DNA: TGTGCCTGGAGTGTACCGGGACAGCAAGCTAACTATGGCTACACCTTC. It codes for CAWSVPGQQANYGYTF.

In nucleotides, the CDR3 is TGTGCTAGTGGTTTGGTAGGCGTCGTCTCTAGCGGGGGGGCGTCGTACAATGAGCAGTTCTTC. Translation gives CASGLVGVVSSGGASYNEQFF. This sequence joins TRBV12-5 and TRBJ2-1, with 12 bases lining up with TRBD2. The V and J ends lost 0 bases and 4 bases, in that order; junction bases with no gene match: 16. Germline V gene lookup returns CDR1 LGHNT and CDR2 FRNRAP. The CDR3 runs to 21 residues.

The rearrangement joins TRBV6-4 to TRBJ2-2; TRBD2 is a possible D gene (5 bases). V lost 8 bases and J lost 4, with 14 bases in between. The CDR3 has 14 residues. Germline V CDR1 and CDR2: MRHNA, SNTAGT. The CDR3 DNA reads TGTGCCAGCCGGCCCGGGATCTTCACCGGGGAGCTGTTTTTT. Protein: CASRPGIFTGELFF.

This rearrangement joins TRBV15 to TRBJ1-4; D may be TRBD1 (6 bases). Germline values: CDR1 LNHNV, CDR2 YYDKDF (reference sequence). The germline V and J ends were trimmed by 4 bases and 3 bases, with 15 bases remaining between them. The CDR3 runs to 16 residues. The CDR3 coding sequence is TGTGCCACCAGCAAAGGGGCAGGGGTTCCTAATGAAAAACTGTTTTTT. This encodes CATSKGAGVPNEKLFF.

Note on this clone: Compared with germline, one end of the junction differs, possibly owing to a read error. CDR3 amino acids: CASSTGTSKDTQYF. CDR3 DNA: TGTGCCAGCAGTACCGGGACTAGCAAAGATACGCAGTATTTT. The rearrangement joins TRBV7-3 to TRBJ2-3; TRBD2 matches at 9 bases. This CDR3 comprises 14 residues. Germline CDR1 reads SGHTA; CDR2 reads FQGTGA. The full variable domain, completed using reference TRBV7-3 and TRBJ2-3, is GAGVSQTPSNKVTEKGKYVELRCDPISGHTALYWYRQSLGQGPEFLIYFQGTGAADDSGLPNDRFFAVRPEGSVSTLKIQRTERGDSAVYLCASSTGTSKDTQYFGPGTRLTVL.

This chain joins TRBV30 and TRBJ1-5, with 8 positions matching TRBD1. The CDR3 contains 14 residues. In germline, CDR1 is GTSNPN, CDR2 SVGIG (reference sequence). J gave up 6 bases and V 5 bases, and 9 bases lay outside the gene matches. The CDR3 DNA reads TGTGCCTGGTCCTCGAGACAGGGGTTTCAGCCCCAGCATTTT. It encodes CAWSSRQGFQPQHF.

The V call is TRBV30, the J call TRBJ1-2; 7 bases are shared with TRBD1. J lost 5 bases, V lost 1 base, and 1 base had no gene match. Per the germline V gene, CDR1 is GTSNPN and CDR2 is SVGIG (reference sequence). The CDR3 is 12 residues long. The CDR3 spells CAWSETGYGYTF. CDR3 sequence (DNA): TGTGCCTGGAGTGAGACAGGGTATGGCTACACCTTC.

The chain recombines TRBV6-5 with TRBJ2-2, with 7 bases identical to TRBD1. Germline loops: CDR1 MNHEY, CDR2 SVGAGI. Trimming at V came to 7 bases and at J to 5 bases, leaving 4 bases not matched to a gene. This CDR3 has 13 residues. The CDR3 region is CASNRGETGELFF. In DNA form, the CDR3 reads TGTGCCAGCAACAGGGGCGAGACCGGGGAGCTGTTTTTT.

The V gene is TRBV27, the J gene TRBJ1-1; weak D call: TRBD1 (5 bases). Per germline, CDR1 MNHEY and CDR2 SMNVEV (reference sequence). Trimming left V 0 bases short and J 4 bases short, with 15 bases between. The CDR3 is 16 amino acids. The CDR3 coding sequence is TGTGCCAGCAGTTTATCCGCCACCCGGGGGGGCACTGAAGCTTTCTTT. This translates into CASSLSATRGGTEAFF.

The table lists this clone with a count of one. V and J are TRBV7-2 and TRBJ1-1; 7 bases agree with TRBD1. V lost 8 bases and J lost 2; bases outside the gene matches: 8. This CDR3 region has 14 residues. The germline V gene has CDR1 SGHTA and CDR2 FQGNSA. The CDR3 nucleotides are TGTGCCAGCCTAACCGGGACAGTTAACACTGAAGCTTTCTTT. Encoded protein: CASLTGTVNTEAFF.

CDR3 region: CASSLRGGPLYGYTF. CDR3 in DNA: TGTGCCAGCAGCTTACGCGGCGGGCCGCTCTATGGCTACACCTTC. The chain joins TRBV11-2 to TRBJ1-2, with D uncertain. Germline-derived CDR1 and CDR2 are SGHAT and FQNNGV. This CDR3 contains 15 residues. V gave up 2 bases and J gave up 4 bases, with 14 bases separating them.

The chain has TRBV11-3 and TRBJ2-7; TRBD2 matches at 14 bases. The CDR3 totals 15 residues. Germline V gives CDR1 SGHNT, CDR2 YENEEA. The V gene end was trimmed by 7 bases and the J gene end by 4 bases; junction bases not matched to a gene: 6. The CDR3 region has the DNA TGTGCCAGCACAAGAGGGACTAGCGGGAGATACGAGCAGTACTTC. This sequence encodes CASTRGTSGRYEQYF. The whole variable domain, filled in from reference TRBV11-3 and TRBJ2-7, reads EAGVVQSPRYKIIEKKQPVAFWCNPISGHNTLYWYLQNLGQGPELLIRYENEEAVDDSQLPKDRFSAERLKGVDSTLKIQPAELGDSAVYLCASTRGTSGRYEQYFGPGTRLTVT.

The chain uses TRBV5-6 and TRBJ1-2; D might be TRBD1 (6 bases). Per germline, CDR1 SGHDT and CDR2 YYEEEE. V was shortened by 4 bases and J by 2 bases, with 18 bases between the two germline ends. The CDR3 length is 16 residues. CDR3 residues: CASSDTSGTMNYGYTF. The CDR3 region has the DNA TGTGCCAGCAGCGACACGAGCGGGACAATGAACTATGGCTACACCTTC. Full variable domain (outside the CDR3, taken from reference TRBV5-6 and TRBJ1-2): DAGVTQSPTHLIKTRGQQVTLRCSPKSGHDTVSWYQQALGQGPQFIFQYYEEEERQRGNFPDRFSGHQFPNYSSELNVNALLLGDSALYLCASSDTSGTMNYGYTFGSGTRLTVV.

The genes are TRBV4-1 and TRBJ2-5, with 8 bases fitting TRBD2. Trimming took 1 base from V and 3 from J; bases not matched to a gene: 7. The germline CDR1 and CDR2 sequences are MGHRA and YSYEKL. The length of the CDR3 is 16 residues. This chain's CDR3 is CASSQVFAGGEETQYF. In DNA, the CDR3 is TGCGCCAGCAGCCAAGTCTTCGCGGGGGGTGAAGAGACCCAGTACTTC.

This rearrangement joins TRBV7-3 to TRBJ2-3, with TRBD2 matching 7 bases. Germline V gene data show CDR1 as SGHTA and CDR2 as FQGTGA. The CDR3 totals 15 residues. Germline trimming cut 3 bases from V and 3 bases from J; bases unmatched to any gene: 6. The chain's CDR3 is CASSFMSGETDTQYF. The CDR3 bases are TGTGCCAGCAGCTTTATGAGCGGGGAAACAGATACGCAGTATTTT.

This chain connects TRBV28 to TRBJ2-1, with TRBD2 matching over 9 bases. With V trimmed by 6 bases and J by 4 bases, 13 bases remained unmatched. The CDR3 runs to 17 residues. In germline, CDR1 is MDHEN, CDR2 SYDVKM. CDR3 nucleotide sequence: TGTGCCAGCAGCCCGAGTCGCGGGAGGGCTTCGTACAATGAGCAGTTCTTC. Translating it yields CASSPSRGRASYNEQFF.

This CDR3 reads CASSLPSGQGLGTIYF. The CDR3 DNA follows: TGTGCCAGCAGCCTCCCCTCGGGACAGGGTCTTGGCACCATATATTTT. The rearrangement joins TRBV4-2 to TRBJ1-3; 9 bases fit TRBD1. The CDR3 contains 16 residues. Germline assignment: CDR1 LGHNA and CDR2 YNFKEQ. J gave up 9 bases and V 4 bases, and 13 bases lay outside the gene matches.

The chain joins TRBV28 to TRBJ1-1, with D maybe TRBD1 (5 bases). The CDR3 loop spans 15 amino acids. Germline CDR1 reads MDHEN; CDR2 reads SYDVKM. The V end was cut by 6 bases, the J end by 0 bases, with 14 bases between. The CDR3, as DNA: TGTGCCAGCAGCCCCGGGACTTTCATGAACACTGAAGCTTTCTTT. It translates to CASSPGTFMNTEAFF.